The next 2 T cell receptor beta chains were all read from a single sample in a study of PD-1 blockade in mismatch repair-deficient tumors. Sequencing was performed with immunoSEQ multiplex PCR; in TCRdb, only in-frame clones are kept and a portion is missing. This sample has roughly 9,000 clones, with 85% found just once. The source material was PBMCs, sampled approximately 48 weeks after starting pembrolizumab. The origin of the receptors is an adult with mismatch repair-deficient cancer.

The chain has TRBV6-1 and TRBJ1-1, with D perhaps matching TRBD1 (6 bases). This CDR3 is built from 13 residues. V was cut by 7 bases and J by 4 bases, with 13 bases left in between. Per germline, CDR1 MNHNS and CDR2 SASEGT. CDR3 residues: CASTPTGPTEAFF. The CDR3 DNA follows: TGTGCCAGCACCCCGACAGGACCCACTGAAGCTTTCTTT.

This clone has a handful of counts. This chain links TRBV6-5 with TRBJ2-7, with D possibly matching TRBD2 (6 bases). Trimming left V 4 bases short and J 1 base short, with 11 bases between. CDR3 length equals 14 residues. Germline CDR1 is MNHEY and CDR2 is SVGAGI. The CDR3 reads CASSLRRDSYEQYF. The CDR3 DNA sequence: TGTGCCAGCAGTTTAAGGAGGGATTCCTACGAGCAGTACTTC.